This T cell receptor beta chain was sequenced during a study of early T cells in non-severe SARS-CoV-2 infection. Background on the study: Unsorted whole blood bulk RNA was sequenced, with unpaired chains.

Study findings and constraints: Private and CD4 specificities were missed by VDJdb matching, which favored anti-spike CD8 responses.

V lost 3 bases and J lost 6, with 21 bases in between. CDR1 and CDR2 from the germline V gene are KGHSH and LQKENI. The length of the CDR3 is 17 residues. This clonotype was observed at least ten times. Its antigen is as yet unknown. Molecules of cDNA were individually given unique molecular identifiers that were attached to them. TCRdb re-called the 5' RACE reads through MiXCR, storing one row per CDR3 protein. The profile shows approximately 81,000 distinct CDR3 sequences, around 15% of them singletons. The sequence came from an adult who was a healthcare worker with PCR-confirmed SARS-CoV-2 infection or an uninfected control (not recorded which). The chain carries TRBV18 and TRBJ2-1; a possible D gene is TRBD1 (7 bases). Sequenced input: whole blood. CDR3 sequence: CASSPPQGGGSINEQFF. DNA for the CDR3: TGTGCCAGCTCACCGCCCCAGGGGGGAGGCAGTATCAATGAGCAGTTCTTC.